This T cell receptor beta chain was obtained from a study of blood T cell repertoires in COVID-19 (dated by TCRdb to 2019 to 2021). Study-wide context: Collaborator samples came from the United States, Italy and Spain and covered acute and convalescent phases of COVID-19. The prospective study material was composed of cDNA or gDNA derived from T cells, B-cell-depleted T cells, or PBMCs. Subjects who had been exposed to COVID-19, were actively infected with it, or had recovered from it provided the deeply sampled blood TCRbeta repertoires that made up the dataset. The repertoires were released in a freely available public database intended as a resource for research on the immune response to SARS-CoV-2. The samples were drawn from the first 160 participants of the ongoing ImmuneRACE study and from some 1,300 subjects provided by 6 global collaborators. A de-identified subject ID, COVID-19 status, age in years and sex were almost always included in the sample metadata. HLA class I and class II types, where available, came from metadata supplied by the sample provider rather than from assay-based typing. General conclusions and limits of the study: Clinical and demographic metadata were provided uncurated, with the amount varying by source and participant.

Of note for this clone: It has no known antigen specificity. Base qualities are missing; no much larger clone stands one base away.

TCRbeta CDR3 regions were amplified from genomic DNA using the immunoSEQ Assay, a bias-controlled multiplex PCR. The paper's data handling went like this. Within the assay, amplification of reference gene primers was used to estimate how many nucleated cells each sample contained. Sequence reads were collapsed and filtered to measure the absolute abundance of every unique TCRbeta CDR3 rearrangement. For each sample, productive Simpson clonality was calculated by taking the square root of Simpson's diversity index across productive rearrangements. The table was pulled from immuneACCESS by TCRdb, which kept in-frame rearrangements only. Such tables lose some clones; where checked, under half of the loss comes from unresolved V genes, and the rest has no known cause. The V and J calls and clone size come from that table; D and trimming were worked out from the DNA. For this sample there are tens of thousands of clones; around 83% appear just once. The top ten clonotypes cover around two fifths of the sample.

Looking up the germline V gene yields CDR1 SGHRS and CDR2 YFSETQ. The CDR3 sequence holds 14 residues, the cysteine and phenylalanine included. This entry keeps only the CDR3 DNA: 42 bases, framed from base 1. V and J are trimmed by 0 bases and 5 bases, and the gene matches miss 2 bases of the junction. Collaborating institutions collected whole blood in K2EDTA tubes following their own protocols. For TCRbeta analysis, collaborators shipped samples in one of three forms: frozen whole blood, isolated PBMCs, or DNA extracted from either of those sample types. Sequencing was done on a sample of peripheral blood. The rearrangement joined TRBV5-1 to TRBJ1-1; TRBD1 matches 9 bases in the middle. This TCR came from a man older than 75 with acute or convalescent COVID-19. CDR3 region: CASSLGGQGTEAFF. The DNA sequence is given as TGCGCCAGCAGCTTGGGAGGACAGGGGACTGAAGCTTTCTTT. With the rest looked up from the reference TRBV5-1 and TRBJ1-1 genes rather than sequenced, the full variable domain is KAGVTQTPRYLIKTRGQQVTLSCSPISGHRSVSWYQQTPGQGLQFLFEYFSETQRNKGNFPGRFSGRQFSNSRSEMNVSTLELGDSALYLCASSLGGQGTEAFFGQGTRLTVV.